This TCR beta chain was sequenced in a study of CD8+ T cells in alopecia areata. Study overall: It was oral tofacitinib, at 5 to 10 mg twice daily, that treated patients received. Tofacitinib therapy took 6 to 18 months; 6 months off drug came after. Notes on the study in general: An increase in clonality over normal scalp was evident in lesional scalp, especially alopecia totalis/universalis.

The CDR3 spans 12 residues. Per germline, CDR1 SGHRS and CDR2 YFSETQ. V dropped 0 bases and J dropped 3 bases, with 2 bases sitting between them. RNA was extracted and reverse transcribed into cDNA as the sequencing template. Using immunoSEQ multiplex PCR, the repertoire was profiled, and TCRdb retains in-frame clones only, with some absent. The data hold over 85,000 clones, with more than 55% observed a single time. About this clone itself: Its specificity is unknown.

The treatment is: oral pan-JAK inhibitor, 5-10 mg twice daily. This clonotype was obtained from a human donor with alopecia areata. This chain links TRBV5-1 with TRBJ2-3; D is uncertain. The sample consisted of CD8+ T cells sorted from blood, taken at week 4, from a patient treated with tofacitinib. The CDR3 region is CASSLETDTQYF. CDR3 bases: TGCGCCAGCAGCTTGGAAACAGATACGCAGTATTTT.